The source of this TCR beta chain is a study of cytomegalovirus exposure and HLA in healthy donors. Looking at the study overall: There were about 85 million unique TCRs (from HLA-typed donors) in an early data release. Study observations and caveats: Accurate predictions that matched the HLA-A and HLA-B alleles of most subjects were reportedly made from TCR beta sequences. Relative to equally common others, HLA-associated TCR beta chains showed greater clonal expansion in a later analysis.

Researchers ran the PCR with 60 Vbeta and 13 Jbeta primers. Method: immunoSEQ multiplex PCR; TCRdb's copy keeps in-frame clones and lacks some. The repertoire has 140,000 to 150,000 clones, around 70% of them found once; the top ten carry over 2%. This clone was recorded a few times. As yet, its antigen is unknown. Among the donors, all were healthy bone marrow donors. With V trimmed by 3 bases and J by 0 bases, 2 bases remained unmatched. This CDR3 contains 15 residues. The V gene's germline CDR1 is MRHNA and CDR2 SNTAGT. The genes are TRBV6-4 and TRBJ2-3, with TRBD2 matching over 8 bases. This receptor was taken from a man aged 35 to 55 in good health and CMV-seronegative. What was sequenced was PBMCs. The chain's CDR3 is CASSEASGSTDTQYF. CDR3 sequence (DNA): TGTGCCAGCAGTGAAGCTAGCGGGAGCACAGATACGCAGTATTTT.